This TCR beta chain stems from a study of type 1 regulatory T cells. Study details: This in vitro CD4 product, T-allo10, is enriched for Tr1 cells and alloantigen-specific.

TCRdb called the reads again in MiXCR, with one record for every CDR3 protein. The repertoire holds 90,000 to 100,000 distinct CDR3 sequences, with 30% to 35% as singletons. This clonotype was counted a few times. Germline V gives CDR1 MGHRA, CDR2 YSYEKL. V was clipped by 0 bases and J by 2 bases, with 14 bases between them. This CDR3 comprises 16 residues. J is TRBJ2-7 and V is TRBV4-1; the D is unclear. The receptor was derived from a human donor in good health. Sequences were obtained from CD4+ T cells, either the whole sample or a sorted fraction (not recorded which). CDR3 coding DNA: TGCGCCAGCAGCCAAGATTTAGCAGCCCAAGCCTACGAGCAGTACTTC. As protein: CASSQDLAAQAYEQYF.